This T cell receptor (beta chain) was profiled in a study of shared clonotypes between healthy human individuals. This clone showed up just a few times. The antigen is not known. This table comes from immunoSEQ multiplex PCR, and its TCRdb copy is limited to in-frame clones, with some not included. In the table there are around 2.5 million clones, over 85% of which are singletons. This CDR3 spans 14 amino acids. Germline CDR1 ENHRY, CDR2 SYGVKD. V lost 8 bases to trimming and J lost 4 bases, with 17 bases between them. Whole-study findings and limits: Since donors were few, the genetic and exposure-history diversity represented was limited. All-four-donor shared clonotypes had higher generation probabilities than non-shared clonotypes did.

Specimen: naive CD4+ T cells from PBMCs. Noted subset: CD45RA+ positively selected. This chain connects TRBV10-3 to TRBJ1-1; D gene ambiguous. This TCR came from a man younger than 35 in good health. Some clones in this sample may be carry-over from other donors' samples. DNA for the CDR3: TGTGCCATCCTGGAGACGGAGTTTAGCACTGAAGCTTTCTTT. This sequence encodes CAILETEFSTEAFF.